Below, 29 T cell receptor beta chains from the same sample are listed, as sequenced in a study of cytomegalovirus exposure and HLA in healthy donors. The PCR had 60 Vbeta and 13 Jbeta primers. Repertoires were generated with immunoSEQ multiplex PCR, while TCRdb's copy carries only in-frame clones and drops some. The sample yields 85,000 to 130,000 clones, roughly 75% seen once. The specimen was PBMCs. These receptors originate from a male donor in good health and CMV-seropositive.

V and J are TRBV6-5 and TRBJ2-1; D is perhaps TRBD1 (5 bases). Germline V gene lookup returns CDR1 MNHEY and CDR2 SVGAGI. Deletions cut 6 bases from V and 3 bases from J, with 12 bases between. The CDR3 has 14 residues. Here the CDR3 DNA reads TGTGCCAGCAGGGGGCAGGGAAACTACAATGAGCAGTTCTTC. Its protein product is CASRGQGNYNEQFF.

This rearrangement joins TRBV9 to TRBJ2-5, with 8 bases lining up with TRBD2. The CDR3 runs 15 residues. V shed 5 bases and J 1 base; nucleotides not matched to a gene: 7. CDR1 and CDR2 (germline): SGDLS, YYNGEE. The DNA for the CDR3 is TGTGCCAGCAGTGTTAGCGGGAATATCCAAGAGACCCAGTACTTC. Translated: CASSVSGNIQETQYF.

Turning to this clone: One end of the junction is discordant with germline, which a read error may explain. The rearrangement joins TRBV29-1 to TRBJ2-1; 10 bases fit TRBD2. The CDR3 consists of 15 residues. Germline V lookup: CDR1 SQVTM, CDR2 ANQGSEA. In DNA, the CDR3 is TGCAGCGCTGAAGAACTAGCGGGGCTGGGCAATGAGCAGTTCTTC. Translation: CSAEELAGLGNEQFF.

This clone was seen more than once but under ten times. The gene calls are TRBV7-2 and TRBJ2-7, with D possibly matching TRBD1 (5 bases). Germline V gives CDR1 SGHTA, CDR2 FQGNSA. This CDR3 is 13 amino acids long. The germline V and J ends were trimmed by 6 bases and 7 bases, with 16 bases remaining between them. DNA for the CDR3: TGTGCCAGCAGTAAGACAGAACGTGAGGAGCAGTACTTC. It yields the protein CASSKTEREEQYF.

V and J are TRBV2 and TRBJ1-5; tentative D call: TRBD1 (5 bases). The CDR3 loop spans 12 amino acids. Trimming shortened V by 5 bases and J by 7 bases, and 9 bases separated the two germline ends. CDR1 and CDR2 (germline): SNHLY, FYNNEI. CDR3 sequence: CASSQGEQPQHF. DNA for the CDR3: TGTGCCAGCAGTCAGGGTGAGCAGCCCCAGCATTTT.

The gene calls are TRBV9 and TRBJ1-2; no clear D gene. The germline gives CDR1 SGDLS, CDR2 YYNGEE. Trimming pared 0 bases from V and 10 bases from J, leaving 7 bases between. The CDR3 totals 11 residues. CDR3 loop: CASSVVGDYTF. CDR3 in DNA: TGTGCCAGCAGCGTAGTTGGAGACTACACCTTC.

This clone was picked up a small number of times. The V and J genes are TRBV9 and TRBJ2-7; 9 nucleotides agree with TRBD1. The CDR3 covers 15 residues. The germline V gene has CDR1 SGDLS and CDR2 YYNGEE. V dropped 0 bases and J dropped 4; count of bases not matched to a gene: 5. The CDR3 DNA is TGTGCCAGCAGCGTAGCCGACAGGGGGTGGTACGAGCAGTACTTC. Its protein product is CASSVADRGWYEQYF. The full variable domain, with the rest looked up from reference TRBV9 and TRBJ2-7, is DSGVTQTPKHLITATGQRVTLRCSPRSGDLSVYWYQQSLDQGLQFLIQYYNGEERAKGNILERFSAQQFPDLHSELNLSSLELGDSALYFCASSVADRGWYEQYFGPGTRLTVT.

This clone was seen more than once but under ten times. The chain is built from TRBV14 and TRBJ2-7; D unresolved. Trimming removed 1 base at V and 0 bases at J, with 13 bases between. Germline CDR1 and CDR2: SGHDN and FVKESK. The CDR3 extends over 16 amino acids. CDR3 region: CASSQGRRFSSYEQYF. DNA of the CDR3: TGTGCCAGCAGCCAAGGGAGACGTTTTAGCTCCTACGAGCAGTACTTC.

This sequence joins TRBV7-9 and TRBJ1-2; D may be TRBD1 (6 bases). Germline CDR1 reads SEHNR; CDR2 reads FQNEAQ (reference sequence). The length of the CDR3 is 14 residues. Trimming removed 3 bases from V and 0 bases from J, with 8 bases in between. The CDR3: CASSFRGPNYGYTF. The CDR3 nucleotides are TGTGCCAGCAGCTTCAGGGGACCTAACTATGGCTACACCTTC.

The sample holds one count of this clone. V usage is TRBV27 and J usage is TRBJ1-4; D is undetermined. The germline V and J ends were trimmed by 0 bases and 8 bases, with 16 bases remaining between them. Germline lookup yields CDR1 MNHEY and CDR2 SMNVEV (reference sequence). This CDR3 spans 16 amino acids. The CDR3 DNA is TGTGCCAGCAGTTTATCGTTCAAGGACTATGGGGAAAAACTGTTTTTT. Amino acids: CASSLSFKDYGEKLFF.

This chain uses TRBV2 with TRBJ1-1, with D perhaps TRBD1 (6 bases). Trimming left V 7 bases short and J 9 bases short, with 21 bases between. This CDR3 is 14 amino acids long. CDR1 SNHLY and CDR2 FYNNEI come from the germline V gene. The CDR3: CASNNVQGTGKAFF. The CDR3 coding sequence is TGTGCCAGCAATAACGTACAGGGTACTGGGAAAGCTTTCTTT. The variable domain in full, completed from reference TRBV2 and TRBJ1-1, reads EPEVTQTPSHQVTQMGQEVILRCVPISNHLYFYWYRQILGQKVEFLVSFYNNEISEKSEIFDDQFSVERPDGSNFTLKIRSTKLEDSAMYFCASNNVQGTGKAFFGQGTRLTVV.

The V gene is TRBV18, the J gene TRBJ1-4; D is unresolved. The CDR3 totals 14 residues. The germline V gene encodes CDR1 KGHSH and CDR2 LQKENI. The germline V and J ends were trimmed by 3 bases and 5 bases, with 10 bases remaining between them. CDR3 sequence (DNA): TGTGCCAGCTCACCGACTACTCTCAATGAAAAACTGTTTTTT. Protein: CASSPTTLNEKLFF.

This clone has only a few counts. The rearrangement links TRBV4-3 to TRBJ1-6; no clear D gene. V lost 0 bases to trimming and J lost 9 bases, with 6 bases between them. CDR1 is LGHNA, CDR2 YSLEER, per germline. This CDR3 is 13 amino acids long. CDR3 in amino acids: CASSQDRGSPLHF. The CDR3 nucleotides read TGCGCCAGCAGCCAAGACCGGGGTTCACCCCTCCACTTT.

The rearrangement links TRBV27 to TRBJ2-7; the match to TRBD1 covers 8 bases. Trimming at V came to 3 bases and at J to 3 bases, leaving 4 bases not matched to a gene. The germline CDR1 and CDR2 sequences are MNHEY and SMNVEV (reference sequence). The CDR3 runs to 14 residues. CDR3 region: CASSLIGQGYEQYF. CDR3 nucleotide sequence: TGTGCCAGCAGTTTGATCGGACAGGGCTACGAGCAGTACTTC.

This clone was detected a few times. This rearrangement joins TRBV7-9 to TRBJ2-7; perhaps TRBD1 as D (5 bases). The CDR3 consists of 17 residues. The V gene lost 1 base and the J gene lost 0 bases, with 16 bases spanning the gap. CDR1 SEHNR and CDR2 FQNEAQ come from the germline V gene (reference sequence). This CDR3 reads CASSLDPSRGLSYEQYF. The CDR3 DNA follows: TGTGCCAGCAGCTTAGATCCCTCTAGGGGCCTCTCCTACGAGCAGTACTTC.

This clone appeared a single time. The chain has TRBV4-1 and TRBJ2-7; TRBD1 matches at 9 bases. The junction had 8 bases not matched to a gene; V was cut back by 2 bases and J by 6 bases. This CDR3 is 15 amino acids long. The germline CDR1 and CDR2 sequences are MGHRA and YSYEKL. CDR3 sequence: CASSQRTGARSEQYF. The CDR3 DNA follows: TGCGCCAGCAGCCAACGGACAGGGGCTCGTAGCGAGCAGTACTTC.

This chain joins TRBV10-3 and TRBJ1-1, with D perhaps TRBD1 (5 bases). The V gene lost 6 bases and the J gene lost 2 bases, with 16 bases spanning the gap. CDR3 size: 15 residues. The V gene's germline CDR1 is ENHRY and CDR2 SYGVKD. This CDR3 reads CAISQNRLDNTEAFF. CDR3 DNA: TGTGCCATCAGCCAAAACAGGTTGGACAACACTGAAGCTTTCTTT.

This clone was recorded a few times. The chain recombines TRBV5-6 with TRBJ2-3, with 8 positions matching TRBD2. This CDR3 is 17 amino acids long. Germline-derived CDR1 and CDR2 are SGHDT and YYEEEE. Losses at the gene ends were 0 bases for V and 2 bases for J; bases not matched to a gene: 8. The CDR3 DNA follows: TGTGCCAGCAGCTTGGGTGGGCGGGGGGTGACCACAGATACGCAGTATTTT. Encoded protein: CASSLGGRGVTTDTQYF.

As DNA, the CDR3 is TGTGCCAGCAGTAGAACTAGCGGCGGGGGGGCCCCAGATACGCAGTATTTT. It codes for CASSRTSGGGAPDTQYF. The V and J genes are TRBV7-2 and TRBJ2-3; 9 nucleotides align to TRBD2. V lost 6 bases, J lost 4 bases, and 14 bases stayed unmatched. The CDR3 has 17 amino acids. Germline loops: CDR1 SGHTA, CDR2 FQGNSA.

The J gene is TRBJ1-4, the V gene TRBV6-6, with TRBD1 matching over 8 bases. The CDR3 runs 14 residues. The V and J ends lost 9 bases and 3 bases, in that order; junction bases with no gene match: 6. CDR1 is MNHNY and CDR2 is SVGAGI in the germline V gene (reference sequence). CDR3 coding DNA: TGTGCCAGTTCAAGACAGGGGTCTAATGAAAAACTGTTTTTT. The encoded protein is CASSRQGSNEKLFF.

The genes are TRBV5-8 and TRBJ1-2; D is perhaps TRBD1 (6 bases). Germline-derived CDR1 and CDR2 are SGHTS and YDEGEE. V was pared by 5 bases and J by 4 bases, with 9 bases between. The CDR3 extends over 12 amino acids. CDR3 amino acids: CASSRTVYGYTF. DNA of the CDR3: TGTGCCAGCAGTCGGACAGTCTATGGCTACACCTTC.

The chain has TRBV30 and TRBJ1-4, with no clear D. The CDR3 totals 13 residues. Per the germline V gene, CDR1 is GTSNPN and CDR2 is SVGIG (reference sequence). Trimming removed 2 bases at V and 0 bases at J, with 4 bases between. The CDR3 reads CAWSQSTNEKLFF. Here the CDR3 DNA reads TGTGCCTGGAGTCAGTCAACTAATGAAAAACTGTTTTTT.

This chain links TRBV5-4 with TRBJ2-5; D is perhaps TRBD1 (6 bases). The length of the CDR3 is 15 residues. V lost 0 bases, J lost 4 bases, and 13 bases lay in between. Germline V gene lookup returns CDR1 SGHNT and CDR2 YYREEE (reference sequence). CDR3 residues: CASSLAVGQRETQYF. CDR3 nucleotides: TGTGCCAGCAGCTTGGCCGTTGGACAGAGAGAGACCCAGTACTTC. Supplemented by reference TRBV5-4 and TRBJ2-5, the full variable domain reads ETGVTQSPTHLIKTRGQQVTLRCSSQSGHNTVSWYQQALGQGPQFIFQYYREEENGRGNFPPRFSGLQFPNYSSELNVNALELDDSALYLCASSLAVGQRETQYFGPGTRLLVL.

The chain carries TRBV5-5 and TRBJ1-5; the D gene is possibly TRBD1 (6 bases). This CDR3 is 16 amino acids long. The V gene lost 0 bases and the J gene lost 6 bases, with 16 bases spanning the gap. CDR1 is SGHKS, CDR2 YYEKEE, per germline (reference sequence). The CDR3 bases are TGTGCCAGCAGCTTGGATGGGGCAGGGGTGGCTCAGCCCCAGCATTTT. This translates into CASSLDGAGVAQPQHF.

This clone was detected only once. The CDR3 here is CASSLTTSGLYEQYF. CDR3 DNA sequence: TGTGCCAGCAGCTTAACGACTAGCGGGTTGTACGAGCAGTACTTC. V usage is TRBV7-6 and J usage is TRBJ2-7; 10 nucleotides match TRBD2. The CDR3 spans 15 residues. Germline values: CDR1 SGHVS, CDR2 FNYEAQ. After removal of 2 bases from V and 4 bases from J, the junction contained 5 bases not matched to a gene.

The chain combines TRBV7-8 with TRBJ2-3; a weak D match, TRBD1 (5 bases). This CDR3 region has 15 residues. Germline V gives CDR1 SGHVS, CDR2 FQNEAQ. V lost 2 bases and J 8 bases, leaving 17 bases between the germline ends. For the CDR3, the DNA is TGTGCCAGCAGCTTAACACAGACAGCTGTTGGTACGCAGTATTTT. Translating it yields CASSLTQTAVGTQYF.

This clone was seen a few times. The chain carries TRBV5-1 and TRBJ2-2; 10 bases map to TRBD2. The CDR3 runs 18 residues. Unmatched junction bases numbered 16, after V lost 6 bases and J lost 5 bases. Looked up from germline, CDR1 is SGHRS and CDR2 is YFSETQ. CDR3 nucleotides: TGCGCCAGCATCGGCGGTCTAGCGGGGGATGCGAGAACCGGGGAGCTGTTTTTT. Protein product: CASIGGLAGDARTGELFF.

The chain has TRBV7-2 and TRBJ2-1, with a possible D match to TRBD2 (5 bases). Germline CDR1 reads SGHTA; CDR2 reads FQGNSA. Trimming cost V 5 bases and J 0 bases, with 14 bases left between them. The CDR3 spans 16 residues. CDR3 loop: CASSLQTGVSYNEQFF. For the CDR3, the DNA is TGTGCCAGCAGCCTACAGACCGGGGTCTCCTACAATGAGCAGTTCTTC.

The chain couples TRBV7-8 to TRBJ1-2; D is ambiguous. Germline V gives CDR1 SGHVS, CDR2 FQNEAQ. Trimming removed 1 base from V and 2 bases from J, with 17 bases in between. The CDR3 spans 17 residues. CDR3 sequence (DNA): TGTGCCAGCAGCTTAGTCCCGGCGGGCTCCTTCAACTATGGCTACACCTTC. Protein product: CASSLVPAGSFNYGYTF.